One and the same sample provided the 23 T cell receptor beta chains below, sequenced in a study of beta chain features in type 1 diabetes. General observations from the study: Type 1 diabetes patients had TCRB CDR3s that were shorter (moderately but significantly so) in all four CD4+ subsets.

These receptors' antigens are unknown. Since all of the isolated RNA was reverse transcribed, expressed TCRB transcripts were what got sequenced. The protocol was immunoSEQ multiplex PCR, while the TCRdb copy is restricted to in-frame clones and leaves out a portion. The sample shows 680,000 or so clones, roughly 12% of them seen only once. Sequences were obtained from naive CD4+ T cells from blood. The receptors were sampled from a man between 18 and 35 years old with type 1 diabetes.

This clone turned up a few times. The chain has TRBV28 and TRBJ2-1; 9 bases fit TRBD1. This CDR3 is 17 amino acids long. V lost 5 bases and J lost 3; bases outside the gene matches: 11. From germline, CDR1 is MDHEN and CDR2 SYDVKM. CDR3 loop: CASSPSLGTGIYNEQFF. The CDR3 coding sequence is TGTGCCAGCAGTCCATCCCTGGGGACAGGGATCTACAATGAGCAGTTCTTC.

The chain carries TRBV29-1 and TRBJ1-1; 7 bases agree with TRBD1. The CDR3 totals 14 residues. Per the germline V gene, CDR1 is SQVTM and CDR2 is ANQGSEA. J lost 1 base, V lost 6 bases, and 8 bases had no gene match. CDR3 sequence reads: CSVSPGTANTEAFF. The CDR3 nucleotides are TGCAGCGTGTCCCCTGGGACAGCGAACACTGAAGCTTTCTTT. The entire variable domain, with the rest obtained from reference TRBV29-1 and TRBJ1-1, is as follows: SAVISQKPSRDICQRGTSLTIQCQVDSQVTMMFWYRQQPGQSLTLIATANQGSEATYESGFVIDKFPISRPNLTFSTLTVSNMSPEDSSIYLCSVSPGTANTEAFFGQGTRLTVV.

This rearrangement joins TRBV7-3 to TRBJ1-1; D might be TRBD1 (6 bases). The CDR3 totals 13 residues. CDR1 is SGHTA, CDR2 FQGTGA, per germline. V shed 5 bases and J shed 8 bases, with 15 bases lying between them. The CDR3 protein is CASSLPPGEEAFF. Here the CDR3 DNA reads TGTGCCAGCAGCCTACCCCCAGGGGAGGAAGCTTTCTTT.

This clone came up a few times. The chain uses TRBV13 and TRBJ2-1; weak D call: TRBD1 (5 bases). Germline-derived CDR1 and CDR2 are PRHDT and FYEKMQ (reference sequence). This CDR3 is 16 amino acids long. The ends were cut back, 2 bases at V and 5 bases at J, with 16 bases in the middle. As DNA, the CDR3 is TGTGCCAGCAGCTTACGGTCTTCAGGGTTCAACAATGAGCAGTTCTTC. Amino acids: CASSLRSSGFNNEQFF.

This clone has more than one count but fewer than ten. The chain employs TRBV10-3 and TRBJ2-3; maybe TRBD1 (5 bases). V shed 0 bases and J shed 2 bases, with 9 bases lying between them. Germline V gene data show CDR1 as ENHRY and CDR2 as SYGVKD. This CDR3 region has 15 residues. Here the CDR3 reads CAISESDIPTDTQYF. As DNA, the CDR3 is TGTGCCATCAGTGAGTCGGACATCCCCACAGATACGCAGTATTTT.

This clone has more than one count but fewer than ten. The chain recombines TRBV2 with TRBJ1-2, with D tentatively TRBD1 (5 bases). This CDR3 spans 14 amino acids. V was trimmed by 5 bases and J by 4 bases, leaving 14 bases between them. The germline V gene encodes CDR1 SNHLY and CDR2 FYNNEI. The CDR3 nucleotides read TGTGCCAGCAGTTACCAGGGATCTACCTATGGCTACACCTTC. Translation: CASSYQGSTYGYTF.

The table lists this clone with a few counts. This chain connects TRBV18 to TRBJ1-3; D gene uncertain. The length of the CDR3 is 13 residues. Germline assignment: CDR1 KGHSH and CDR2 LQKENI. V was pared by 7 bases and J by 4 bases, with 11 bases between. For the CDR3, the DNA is TGTGCCAGCTACGAGCTCCTGGGAAACACCATATATTTT. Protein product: CASYELLGNTIYF.

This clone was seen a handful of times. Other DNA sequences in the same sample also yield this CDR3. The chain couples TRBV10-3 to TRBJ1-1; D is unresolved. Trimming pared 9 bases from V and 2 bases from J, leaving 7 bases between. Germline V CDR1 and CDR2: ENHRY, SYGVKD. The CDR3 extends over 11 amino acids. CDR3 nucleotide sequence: TGTGCCATTCAAGGTAACACTGAAGCTTTCTTT. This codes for CAIQGNTEAFF.

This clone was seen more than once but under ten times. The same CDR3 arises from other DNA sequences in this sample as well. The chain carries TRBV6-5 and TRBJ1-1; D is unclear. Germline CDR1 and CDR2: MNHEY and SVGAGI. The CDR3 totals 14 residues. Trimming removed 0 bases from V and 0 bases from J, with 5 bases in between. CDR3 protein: CASSYSGMNTEAFF. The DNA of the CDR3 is TGTGCCAGCAGTTACTCTGGGATGAACACTGAAGCTTTCTTT.

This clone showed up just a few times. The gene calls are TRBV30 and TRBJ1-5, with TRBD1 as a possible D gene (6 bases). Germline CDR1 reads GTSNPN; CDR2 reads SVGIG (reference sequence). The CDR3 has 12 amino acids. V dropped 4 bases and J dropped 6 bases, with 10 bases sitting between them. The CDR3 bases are TGTGCCTGGACGGGGGCGGGTCAGCCCCAGCATTTT. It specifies CAWTGAGQPQHF.

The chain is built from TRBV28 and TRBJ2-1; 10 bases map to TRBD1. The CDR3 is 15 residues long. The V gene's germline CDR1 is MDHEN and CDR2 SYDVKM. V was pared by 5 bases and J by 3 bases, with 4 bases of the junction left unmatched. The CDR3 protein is CASSPGQGFYNEQFF. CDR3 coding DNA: TGTGCCAGCAGTCCGGGACAGGGGTTCTACAATGAGCAGTTCTTC.

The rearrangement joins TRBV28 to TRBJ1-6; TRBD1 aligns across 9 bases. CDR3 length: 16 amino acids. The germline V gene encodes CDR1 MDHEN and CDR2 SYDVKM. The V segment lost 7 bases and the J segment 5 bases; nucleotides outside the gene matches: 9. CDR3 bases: TGTGCCAGCACTGACGCCGGGACAGGGAATAATTCACCCCTCCACTTT. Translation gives CASTDAGTGNNSPLHF.

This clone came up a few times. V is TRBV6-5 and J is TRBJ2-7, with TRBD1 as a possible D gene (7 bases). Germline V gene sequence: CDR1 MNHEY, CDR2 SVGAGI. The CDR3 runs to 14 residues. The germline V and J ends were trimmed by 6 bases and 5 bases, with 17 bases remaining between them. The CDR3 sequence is CASSSPGRGDEQYF. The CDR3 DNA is TGTGCCAGCAGCTCCCCGGGCAGGGGGGACGAGCAGTACTTC.

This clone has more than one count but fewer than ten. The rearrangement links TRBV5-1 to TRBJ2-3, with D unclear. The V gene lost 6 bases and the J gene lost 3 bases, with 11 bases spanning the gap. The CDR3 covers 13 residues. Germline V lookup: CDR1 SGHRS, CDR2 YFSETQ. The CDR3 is CASTWAGTDTQYF. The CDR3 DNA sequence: TGCGCCAGCACCTGGGCTGGGACAGATACGCAGTATTTT.

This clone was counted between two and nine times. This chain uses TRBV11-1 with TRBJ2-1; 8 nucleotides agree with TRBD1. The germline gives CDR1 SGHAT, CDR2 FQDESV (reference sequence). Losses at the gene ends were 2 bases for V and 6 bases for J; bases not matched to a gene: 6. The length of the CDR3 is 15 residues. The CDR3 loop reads CASSLLQGVPNEQFF. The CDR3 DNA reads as TGTGCCAGCAGCTTATTACAGGGGGTGCCCAATGAGCAGTTCTTC.

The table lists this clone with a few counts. The DNA of the CDR3 is TGTGCCACCAGCAGAGATCAGGCAGGGGGCGGCTATGGCTACACCTTC. Its protein product is CATSRDQAGGGYGYTF. The rearrangement links TRBV15 to TRBJ1-2; the match to TRBD1 covers 8 bases. V lost 0 bases, J lost 4 bases, and 7 bases stayed unmatched. CDR1 and CDR2 (germline): LNHNV, YYDKDF (reference sequence). This CDR3 is 16 amino acids long.

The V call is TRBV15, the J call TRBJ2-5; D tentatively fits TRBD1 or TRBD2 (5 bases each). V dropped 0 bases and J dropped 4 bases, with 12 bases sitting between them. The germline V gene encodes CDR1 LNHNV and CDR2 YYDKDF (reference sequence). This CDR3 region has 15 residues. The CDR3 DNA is TGTGCCACCAGCAGAGACGGGACCTTGGGAGAGACCCAGTACTTC. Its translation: CATSRDGTLGETQYF. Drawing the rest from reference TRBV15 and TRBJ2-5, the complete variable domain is DAMVIQNPRYQVTQFGKPVTLSCSQTLNHNVMYWYQQKSSQAPKLLFHYYDKDFNNEADTPDNFQSRRPNTSFCFLDIRSPGLGDTAMYLCATSRDGTLGETQYFGPGTRLLVL.

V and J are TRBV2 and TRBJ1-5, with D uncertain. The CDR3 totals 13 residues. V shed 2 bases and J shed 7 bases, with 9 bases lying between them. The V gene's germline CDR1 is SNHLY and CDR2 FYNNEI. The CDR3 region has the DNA TGTGCCAGCAGTGAAATTGGAAGACAGCCCCAGCATTTT. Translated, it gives CASSEIGRQPQHF.

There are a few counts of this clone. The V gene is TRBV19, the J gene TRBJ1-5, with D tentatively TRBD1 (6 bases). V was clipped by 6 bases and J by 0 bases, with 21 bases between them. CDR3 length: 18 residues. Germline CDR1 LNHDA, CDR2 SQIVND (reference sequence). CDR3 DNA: TGTGCCAGTAGCGCGGACAGCCAGCTACCTTATAGCAATCAGCCCCAGCATTTT. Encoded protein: CASSADSQLPYSNQPQHF.

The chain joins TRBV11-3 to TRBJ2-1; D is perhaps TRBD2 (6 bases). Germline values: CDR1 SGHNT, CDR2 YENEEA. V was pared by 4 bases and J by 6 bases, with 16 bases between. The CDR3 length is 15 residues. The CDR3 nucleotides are TGTGCCAGCAGCTCCCGGGACTCTATCCTCAATGAGCAGTTCTTC. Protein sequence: CASSSRDSILNEQFF.

The CDR3 is CAWGPGRVGTEAFF. CDR3 nucleotides: TGTGCCTGGGGACCAGGCAGGGTCGGGACTGAAGCTTTCTTT. The genes are TRBV30 and TRBJ1-1; tentatively, D is TRBD1 (5 bases). V was shortened by 5 bases and J by 5 bases, with 18 bases between the two germline ends. CDR1 and CDR2 from the germline V gene are GTSNPN and SVGIG (reference sequence). CDR3 size: 14 residues.

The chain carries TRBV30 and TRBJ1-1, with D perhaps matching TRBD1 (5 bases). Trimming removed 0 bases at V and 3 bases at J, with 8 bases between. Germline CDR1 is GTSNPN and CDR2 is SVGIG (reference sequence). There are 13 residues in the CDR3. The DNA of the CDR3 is TGTGCCTGGAGTGTTCGACAGTACACTGAAGCTTTCTTT. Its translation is CAWSVRQYTEAFF.

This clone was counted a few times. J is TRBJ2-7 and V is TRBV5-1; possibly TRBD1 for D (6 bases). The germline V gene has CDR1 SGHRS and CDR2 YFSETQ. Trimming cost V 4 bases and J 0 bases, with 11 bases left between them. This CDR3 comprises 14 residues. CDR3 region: CASSQGHGSYEQYF. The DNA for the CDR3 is TGCGCCAGCAGCCAGGGACACGGCTCCTACGAGCAGTACTTC.